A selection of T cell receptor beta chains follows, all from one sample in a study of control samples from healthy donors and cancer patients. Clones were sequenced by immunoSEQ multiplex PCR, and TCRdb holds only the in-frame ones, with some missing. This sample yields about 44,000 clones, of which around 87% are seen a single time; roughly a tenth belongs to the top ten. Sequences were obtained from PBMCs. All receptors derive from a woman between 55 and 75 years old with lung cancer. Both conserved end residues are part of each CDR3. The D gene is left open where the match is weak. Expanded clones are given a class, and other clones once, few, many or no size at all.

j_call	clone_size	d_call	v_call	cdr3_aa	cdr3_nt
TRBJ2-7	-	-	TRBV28	CASSPRLYEQYF	TGTGCCAGCAGTCCCAGACTCTACGAGCAGTACTTC
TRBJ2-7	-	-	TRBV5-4	CASSLLGSSYEQYF	TGTGCCAGCAGCTTGTTAGGGAGCTCCTACGAGCAGTACTTC
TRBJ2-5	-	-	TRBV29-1	CSVDPGRRQETQYF	TGCAGCGTTGATCCGGGACGGAGACAAGAGACCCAGTACTTC
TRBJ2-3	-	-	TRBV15	CATSRGGYLTDTQYF	TGTGCCACCAGCAGAGGGGGGTACCTCACAGATACGCAGTATTTT
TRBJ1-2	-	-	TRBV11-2	CASSLEQDGYTF	TGTGCCAGCAGCTTAGAACAGGATGGCTACACCTTC
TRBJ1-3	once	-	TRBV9	CASSVGLAPEAGNTIYF	TGTGCCAGCAGCGTTGGTCTGGCACCTGAGGCTGGAAACACCATATATTTT
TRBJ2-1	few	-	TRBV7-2	CASSSVFSVNEQFF	TGTGCCAGCAGCTCAGTCTTTTCTGTCAATGAGCAGTTCTTC
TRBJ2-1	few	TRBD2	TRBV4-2	CASSQEVGGEGNEQFF	TGTGCCAGCAGCCAAGAAGTTGGAGGGGAGGGCAATGAGCAGTTCTTC
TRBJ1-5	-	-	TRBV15	CATTMDGNQPQHF	TGTGCCACAACTATGGACGGAAATCAGCCCCAGCATTTT
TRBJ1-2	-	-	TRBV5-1	CASSLRQEDYGYTF	TGCGCCAGCAGCCTCAGACAGGAGGACTATGGCTACACCTTC
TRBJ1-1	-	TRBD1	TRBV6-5	CASSPTGGDTEAFF	TGTGCCAGCAGCCCGACAGGGGGCGACACTGAAGCTTTCTTT
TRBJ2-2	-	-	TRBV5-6	CASSPGTTGELFF	TGTGCCAGCAGCCCGGGGACTACCGGGGAGCTGTTTTTT
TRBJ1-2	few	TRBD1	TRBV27	CASSLADRVGYGYTF	TGTGCCAGCAGCCTCGCGGACAGGGTCGGCTATGGCTACACCTTC
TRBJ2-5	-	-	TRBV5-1	CASSYRQETQYF	TGCGCCAGCAGTTATAGGCAAGAGACCCAGTACTTC
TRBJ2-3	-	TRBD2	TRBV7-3	CASSRASGVGDTQYF	TGTGCCAGCAGCCGGGCTAGCGGGGTGGGAGATACGCAGTATTTT
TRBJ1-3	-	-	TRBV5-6	CASSHRDGGASGNTIYF	TGTGCCAGCAGCCATCGGGACGGAGGAGCCTCTGGAAACACCATATATTTT
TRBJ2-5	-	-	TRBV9	CASSGGKRQETQYF	TGTGCCAGCAGCGGGGGGAAAAGGCAAGAGACCCAGTACTTC
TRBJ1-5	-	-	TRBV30	CAWSTGNQPQHF	TGTGCCTGGAGCACGGGCAATCAGCCCCAGCATTTT
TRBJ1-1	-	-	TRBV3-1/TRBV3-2	CASSGRSGGSRVSFF	TGTGCCAGCAGCGGACGATCGGGTGGGTCGCGGGTATCTTTCTTT
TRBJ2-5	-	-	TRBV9	CASSVRGVGETQYF	TGTGCCAGCAGCGTTCGAGGAGTCGGTGAGACCCAGTACTTC
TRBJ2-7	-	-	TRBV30	CAWRLGAAEQYF	TGTGCCTGGAGATTAGGGGCGGCCGAGCAGTACTTC
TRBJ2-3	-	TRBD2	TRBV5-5	CASSLTSGIRLPQYF	TGTGCCAGCAGCTTGACTAGCGGGATTAGACTCCCCCAGTATTTT
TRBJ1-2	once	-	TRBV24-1	CATSPGGGYYGYTF	TGTGCCACCAGTCCTGGGGGCGGCTACTATGGCTACACCTTC
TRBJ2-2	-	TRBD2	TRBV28	CASSSGGGENTGELFF	TGTGCCAGCAGTTCCGGCGGGGGGGAAAACACCGGGGAGCTGTTTTTT
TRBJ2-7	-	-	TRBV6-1	CASSDRDDEQYF	TGTGCCAGCAGTGATCGGGACGACGAGCAGTACTTC
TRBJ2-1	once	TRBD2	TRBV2	CASGGGLAVGEQFF	TGTGCCAGCGGTGGGGGACTAGCGGTCGGTGAGCAGTTCTTC
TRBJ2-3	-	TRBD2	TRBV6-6	CASKGGVADTQYF	TGTGCCAGCAAGGGAGGGGTGGCAGATACGCAGTATTTT